This entry concerns a single TCR beta chain. This sample was taken from a study of blood T cell repertoires in COVID-19. Across the study: From the United States, Italy and Spain came samples of acute and convalescent COVID-19. The analysed material was cDNA or gDNA that came from T cells, B-cell-depleted T cells, or PBMCs.

Looked up from germline, CDR1 is LNHNV and CDR2 is YYDKDF (reference sequence). Trimming took 3 bases from V and 4 from J; bases not matched to a gene: 5. The CDR3 is 16 amino acids. As handled by the study authors: Using reference gene primer amplification, nucleated cell counts were estimated. Sequencing used immunoSEQ multiplex PCR; TCRdb keeps in-frame clones, though not all of them. The DNA was the basis for D and trimming; V, J and clone size are from that table. In the table there are about 250,000 clones, just over 85% of which are singletons. The source material was peripheral blood. This sequence was found in a man aged 80 or over with acute or convalescent COVID-19. The rearrangement joins TRBV15 to TRBJ2-1; 11 bases match TRBD2. The CDR3 protein is CATSSGTSGSYNEQFF. The CDR3, as DNA: TGTGCCACCAGCAGTGGGACTAGCGGAAGTTACAATGAGCAGTTCTTC.